This T cell receptor (beta chain) appears in the sequencing data of a study of T cells in localized non-small cell lung cancer. The V and J ends lost 4 bases and 5 bases, in that order; junction bases with no gene match: 8. The V gene's germline CDR1 is SGHAT and CDR2 FQNNGV. The CDR3 contains 15 residues. Assay used: immunoSEQ multiplex PCR; TCRdb lists only in-frame clones, some missing. The table includes roughly 86,000 clones, 70% to 90% detected once. This clonotype originated in a man aged 35 to 69 with stage I lung adenocarcinoma. Sequenced here: peripheral blood, sampled before any cancer treatment. The chain couples TRBV11-2 to TRBJ2-5; 9 bases match TRBD2. CDR3 in DNA: TGTGCCAGCAGCTCGCGGCGGGGGGGCCATGAGACCCAGTACTTC. It is translated as CASSSRRGGHETQYF. The entire variable domain, with the rest obtained from reference TRBV11-2 and TRBJ2-5, is as follows: EAGVAQSPRYKIIEKRQSVAFWCNPISGHATLYWYQQILGQGPKLLIQFQNNGVVDDSQLPKDRFSAERLKGVDSTLKIQPAKLEDSAVYLCASSSRRGGHETQYFGPGTRLLVL.